This T cell receptor (beta chain) appears in the sequencing data of a study of T-cell reconstitution after alpha-beta-depleted transplantation in children. Germline assignment: CDR1 LNHDA and CDR2 SQIVND (reference sequence). V was clipped by 7 bases and J by 5 bases; unmatched bases: 15. This CDR3 has 17 amino acids. The table lists this clonotype with a few counts. Its antigen is as yet unknown. Study-level findings and limits: At day 60, the high TCRbeta diversity found in some patients originated from recipient T cells and thymic progenitors that had survived. Newly produced T cells mostly accounted for T-cell counts and diversity one year post-transplant.

The TCRbeta library incorporated unique molecular identifiers. TCRdb reanalysed the PCR reads using MiXCR and keeps one entry per CDR3 protein. There are around 250,000 distinct CDR3 sequences in the sample; 25% occur only once, and roughly 2.6% lies in the top ten. The clonotype was recovered from a girl aged 2-9 years with Fanconi anemia, due to receive a stem cell transplant. The V gene is TRBV19, the J gene TRBJ2-7; TRBD1 agrees at 12 bases. The sample was PBMCs, taken before TCRalphabeta/CD19-depleted stem cell transplant. CDR3 in amino acids: CASTPIYGRDRGHEQYF. In DNA form, the CDR3 reads TGTGCCAGTACTCCTATCTATGGGAGGGACAGGGGGCACGAGCAGTACTTC.